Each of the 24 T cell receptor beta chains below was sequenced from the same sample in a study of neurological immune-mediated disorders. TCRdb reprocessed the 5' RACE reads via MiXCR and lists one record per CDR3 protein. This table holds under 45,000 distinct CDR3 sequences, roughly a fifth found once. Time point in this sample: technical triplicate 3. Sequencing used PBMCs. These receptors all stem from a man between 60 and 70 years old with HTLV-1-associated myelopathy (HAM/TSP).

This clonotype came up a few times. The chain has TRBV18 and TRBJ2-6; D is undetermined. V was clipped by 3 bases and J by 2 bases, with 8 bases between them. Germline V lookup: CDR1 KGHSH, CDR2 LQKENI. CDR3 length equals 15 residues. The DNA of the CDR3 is TGTGCCAGCTCACCTGCAACGGCTGGGGCCAACGTCCTGACTTTC. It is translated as CASSPATAGANVLTF.

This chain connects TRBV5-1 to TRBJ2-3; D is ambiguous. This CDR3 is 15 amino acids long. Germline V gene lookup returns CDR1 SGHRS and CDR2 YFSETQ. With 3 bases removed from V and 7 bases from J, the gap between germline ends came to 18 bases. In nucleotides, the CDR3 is TGCGCCAGCAGCTCGACCGACACCCACAGAAATACGCAGTATTTT. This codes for CASSSTDTHRNTQYF.

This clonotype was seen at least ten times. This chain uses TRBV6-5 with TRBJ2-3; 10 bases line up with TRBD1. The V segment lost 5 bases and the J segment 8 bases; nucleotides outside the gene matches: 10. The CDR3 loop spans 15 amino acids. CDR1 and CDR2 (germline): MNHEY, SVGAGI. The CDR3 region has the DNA TGTGCCAGCAGTAACCGGGACAGGGGAACCTTTACGCAGTATTTT. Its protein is CASSNRDRGTFTQYF.

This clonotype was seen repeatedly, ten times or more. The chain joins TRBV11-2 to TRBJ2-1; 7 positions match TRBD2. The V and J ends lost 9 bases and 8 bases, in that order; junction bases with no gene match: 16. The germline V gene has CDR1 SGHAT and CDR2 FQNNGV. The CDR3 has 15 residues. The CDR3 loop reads CASSDAGDWGDEQFF. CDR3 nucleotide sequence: TGTGCCAGTTCAGACGCGGGAGATTGGGGGGATGAGCAGTTCTTC.

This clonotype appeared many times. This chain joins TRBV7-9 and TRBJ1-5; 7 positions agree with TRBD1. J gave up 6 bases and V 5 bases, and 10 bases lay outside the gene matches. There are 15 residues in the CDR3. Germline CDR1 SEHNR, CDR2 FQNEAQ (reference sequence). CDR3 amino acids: CASSPDRVGGQPQHF. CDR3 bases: TGTGCCAGCAGCCCCGACAGGGTTGGTGGTCAGCCCCAGCATTTT.

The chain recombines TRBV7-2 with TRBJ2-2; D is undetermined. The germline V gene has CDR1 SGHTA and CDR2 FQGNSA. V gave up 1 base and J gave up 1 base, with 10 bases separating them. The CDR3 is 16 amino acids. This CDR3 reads CASSLVRLVNTGELFF. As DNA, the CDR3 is TGTGCCAGCAGCTTAGTGCGTCTAGTGAACACCGGGGAGCTGTTTTTT.

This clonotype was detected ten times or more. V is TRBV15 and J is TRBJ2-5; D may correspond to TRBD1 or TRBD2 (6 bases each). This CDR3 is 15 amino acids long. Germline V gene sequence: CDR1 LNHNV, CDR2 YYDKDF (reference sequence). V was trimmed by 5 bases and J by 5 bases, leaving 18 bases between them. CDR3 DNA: TGTGCCACCAGCGGCAACAGGGTTGGGGGGGAGACCCAGTACTTC. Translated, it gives CATSGNRVGGETQYF.

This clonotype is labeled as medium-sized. CDR3 DNA sequence: TGTGCCAGCAGCTTTGGAGCGGTCCAGCAGGATACGCAGTATTTT. Translation: CASSFGAVQQDTQYF. V usage is TRBV7-6 and J usage is TRBJ2-3; D is possibly TRBD2 (5 bases). CDR1 and CDR2 (germline): SGHVS, FNYEAQ. Trimming cost V 3 bases and J 6 bases, with 16 bases left between them. CDR3 length: 15 amino acids.

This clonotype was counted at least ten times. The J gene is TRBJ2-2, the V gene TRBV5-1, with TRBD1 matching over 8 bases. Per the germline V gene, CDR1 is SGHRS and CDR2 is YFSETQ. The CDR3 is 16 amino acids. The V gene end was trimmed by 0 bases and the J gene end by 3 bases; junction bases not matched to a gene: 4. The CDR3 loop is CASSLGQGAHTGELFF. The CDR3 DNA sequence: TGCGCCAGCAGCTTGGGTCAGGGGGCGCACACCGGGGAGCTGTTTTTT.

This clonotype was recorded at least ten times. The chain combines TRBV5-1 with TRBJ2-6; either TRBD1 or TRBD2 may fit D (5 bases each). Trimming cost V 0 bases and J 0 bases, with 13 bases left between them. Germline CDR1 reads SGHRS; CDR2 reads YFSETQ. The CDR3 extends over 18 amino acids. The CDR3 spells CASSLGTWGNSGANVLTF. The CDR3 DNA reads TGCGCCAGCAGCTTGGGGACTTGGGGCAACTCTGGGGCCAACGTCCTGACTTTC.

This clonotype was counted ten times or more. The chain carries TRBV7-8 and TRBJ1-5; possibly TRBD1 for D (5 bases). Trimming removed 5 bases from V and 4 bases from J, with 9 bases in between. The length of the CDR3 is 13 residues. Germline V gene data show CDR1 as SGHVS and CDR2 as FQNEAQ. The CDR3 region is CASSTQGNQPQHF. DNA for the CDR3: TGTGCCAGCAGCACCCAGGGTAATCAGCCCCAGCATTTT. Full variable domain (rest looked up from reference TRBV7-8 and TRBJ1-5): GAGVSQSPRYKVAKRGQDVALRCDPISGHVSLFWYQQALGQGPEFLTYFQNEAQLDKSGLPSDRFFAERPEGSVSTLKIQRTQQEDSAVYLCASSTQGNQPQHFGDGTRLSIL.

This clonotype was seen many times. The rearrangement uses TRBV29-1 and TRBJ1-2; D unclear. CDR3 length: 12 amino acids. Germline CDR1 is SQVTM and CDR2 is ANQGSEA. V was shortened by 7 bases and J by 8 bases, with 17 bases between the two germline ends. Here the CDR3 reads CSARVLKGGYTF. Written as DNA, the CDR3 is TGCAGCGCCCGAGTACTCAAAGGGGGCTACACCTTC.

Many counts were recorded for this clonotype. The CDR3 nucleotides read TGTGCCACGAAGGGGAATCCCAATGAAAAACTGTTTTTT. This encodes CATKGNPNEKLFF. The chain joins TRBV27 to TRBJ1-4, with D possibly TRBD1 on 5 matching bases. CDR1 is MNHEY and CDR2 is SMNVEV in the germline V gene (reference sequence). V was trimmed by 10 bases and J by 5 bases, leaving 14 bases between them. The CDR3 loop spans 13 amino acids.

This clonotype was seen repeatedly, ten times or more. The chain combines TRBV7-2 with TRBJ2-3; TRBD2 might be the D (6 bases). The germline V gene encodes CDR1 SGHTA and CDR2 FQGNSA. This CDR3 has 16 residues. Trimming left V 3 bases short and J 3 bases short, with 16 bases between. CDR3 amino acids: CASSFSSGLLTDTQYF. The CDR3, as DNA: TGTGCCAGCAGCTTTTCGTCGGGACTTCTAACAGATACGCAGTATTTT.

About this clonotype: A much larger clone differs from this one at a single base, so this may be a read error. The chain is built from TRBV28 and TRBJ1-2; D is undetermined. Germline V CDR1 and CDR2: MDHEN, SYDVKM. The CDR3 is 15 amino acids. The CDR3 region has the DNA TGTGTCAGCAGTCCCTTGGGTCGGGATCCCTATGGCTACACCTTC. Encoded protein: CVSSPLGRDPYGYTF.

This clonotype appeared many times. This CDR3 reads CASSSGQAEYEQYF. The CDR3 region has the DNA TGCGCCAGCAGCTCAGGACAGGCGGAATACGAGCAGTACTTC. The chain uses TRBV5-1 and TRBJ2-7, with 7 bases identical to TRBD1. Trimming at V came to 3 bases and at J to 4 bases, leaving 7 bases not matched to a gene. Germline values: CDR1 SGHRS, CDR2 YFSETQ. The CDR3 has 14 amino acids.

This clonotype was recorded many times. The CDR3 is CSARQVYNEQFF. DNA of the CDR3: TGCAGTGCCAGACAAGTCTACAATGAGCAGTTCTTC. The rearrangement uses TRBV20-1 and TRBJ2-1; no firm D call. CDR1 is DFQATT and CDR2 is SNEGSKA in the germline V gene (reference sequence). The CDR3 is 12 amino acids. V dropped 6 bases and J dropped 3 bases, with 9 bases sitting between them.

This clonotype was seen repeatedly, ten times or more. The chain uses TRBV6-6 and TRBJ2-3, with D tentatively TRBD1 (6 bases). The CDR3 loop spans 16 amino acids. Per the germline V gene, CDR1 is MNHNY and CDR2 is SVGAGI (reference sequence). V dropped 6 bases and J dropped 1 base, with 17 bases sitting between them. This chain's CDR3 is CASSPTVPGGTDTQYF. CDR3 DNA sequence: TGTGCCAGCAGCCCCACCGTACCAGGGGGCACAGATACGCAGTATTTT.

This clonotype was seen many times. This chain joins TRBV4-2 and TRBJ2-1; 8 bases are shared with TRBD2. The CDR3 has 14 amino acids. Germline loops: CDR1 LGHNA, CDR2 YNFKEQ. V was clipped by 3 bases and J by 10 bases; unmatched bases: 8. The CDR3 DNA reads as TGTGCCAGCAGCCAGGAGCGGGAGACGTTGGAGCAGTTCTTC. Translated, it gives CASSQERETLEQFF.

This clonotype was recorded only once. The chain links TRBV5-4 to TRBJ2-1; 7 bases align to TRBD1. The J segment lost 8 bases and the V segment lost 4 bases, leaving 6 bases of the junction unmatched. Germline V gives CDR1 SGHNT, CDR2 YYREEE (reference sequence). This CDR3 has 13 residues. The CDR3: CASSTDRAHEQFF. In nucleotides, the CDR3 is TGTGCCAGCAGCACAGACAGGGCCCATGAGCAGTTCTTC. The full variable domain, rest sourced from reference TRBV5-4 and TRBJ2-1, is ETGVTQSPTHLIKTRGQQVTLRCSSQSGHNTVSWYQQALGQGPQFIFQYYREEENGRGNFPPRFSGLQFPNYSSELNVNALELDDSALYLCASSTDRAHEQFFGPGTRLTVL.

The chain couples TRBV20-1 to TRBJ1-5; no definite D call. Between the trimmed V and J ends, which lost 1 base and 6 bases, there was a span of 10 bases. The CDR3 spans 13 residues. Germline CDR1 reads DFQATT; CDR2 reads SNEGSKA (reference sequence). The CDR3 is CSARGPGSQPQHF. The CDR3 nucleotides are TGCAGTGCTAGAGGTCCCGGGAGTCAGCCCCAGCATTTT.

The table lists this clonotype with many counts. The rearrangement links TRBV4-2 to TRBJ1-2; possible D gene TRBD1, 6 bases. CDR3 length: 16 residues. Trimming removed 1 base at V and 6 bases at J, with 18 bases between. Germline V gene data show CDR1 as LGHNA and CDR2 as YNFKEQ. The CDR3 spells CASSQVGGQPTHGYTF. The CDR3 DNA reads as TGTGCCAGCAGCCAAGTGGGTGGACAGCCAACTCATGGCTACACCTTC.

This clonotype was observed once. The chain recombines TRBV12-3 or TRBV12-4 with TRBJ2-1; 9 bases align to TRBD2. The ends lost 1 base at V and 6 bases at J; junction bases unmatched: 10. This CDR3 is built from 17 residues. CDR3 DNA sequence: TGTGCCAGCAGTTTAGGTGGGGTTAGCGGGAGCGGCAATGAGCAGTTCTTC. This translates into CASSLGGVSGSGNEQFF.

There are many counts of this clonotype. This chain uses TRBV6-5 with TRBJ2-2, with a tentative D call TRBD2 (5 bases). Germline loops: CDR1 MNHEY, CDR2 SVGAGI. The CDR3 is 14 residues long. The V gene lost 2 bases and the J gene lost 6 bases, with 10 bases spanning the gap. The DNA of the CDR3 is TGTGCCAGCAGTTACCTATGGCGGGCCGGGGAGCTGTTTTTT. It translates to CASSYLWRAGELFF.